What follows is one T cell receptor beta chain and its context. Its cognate antigen has yet to be identified. The sample holds no much larger clone one base away, and base qualities are not on file. This sample is part of a study of shared clonotypes between healthy human individuals (dated by TCRdb to 2018 to 2021). For the study in its entirety: A couple of women and a few men aged 18 to 49 years were included in the cohort. For each donor, three plates each were used for CD4 naive and CD4 memory, two plates were used for CD8 naive, and one plate was used for CD8 memory. To estimate repertoire size and how much clonotype sharing occurs between individuals, the study deeply sequenced the blood TCR repertoires of about 5 healthy adults. To increase sequencing depth and limit assay-specific biases, TCR repertoire library preparation and sequencing were carried out by different laboratories using diverse techniques. Each donor's leukapheresis produced roughly between roughly 0.85 and 10 billion PBMCs. What the work shows at the level of the full study, not this receptor alone: About 5% of naive CD4, 3% to 3.5% of naive CD8, around 2.3% of memory CD4, and roughly 0.4% of memory CD8 clonotypes were shared across several donors. Naive subsets generally had larger estimated clonotype richness than memory subsets. Compared with non-shared clonotypes, clonotypes shared by all four sorted-subset donors had higher generation probabilities. Even with the large sequencing depth, rarefaction of the sorted-subset datasets indicated that sequencing was incomplete. The small number of donors limited the genetic and exposure-history diversity represented. Pairwise subsampling led to the expectation that sequencing depth would affect the degree of clonotype sharing among donors. Sampling was restricted to blood, and TCR repertoires in tissue are likely to differ from TCR repertoires in blood.

CD8 naive samples were CD45RO-negative cells positively selected for CCR7, giving a CD45RA+CCR7+ population that excluded TemRA cells. The donors were healthy, HIV-negative adults who had no recently reported acute infections or vaccinations. Every donor was a Caucasian adult living in Nashville, Tennessee, USA. Blood was obtained by leukapheresis, after which PBMCs were separated by Ficoll-Histopaque density gradient centrifugation and cryopreserved in liquid nitrogen vapor phase. Analytical flow cytometry was used to check the purity and quantity of every magnetically sorted T cell population. Each sorted fraction had its genomic DNA isolated and then quantified by UV absorbance on a Nanodrop 2000c. Using the deep immunoSEQ assay, multiplex PCR amplified TCR CDR3 regions from genomic DNA. Extracted genomic DNA from each cell subset was spread evenly across all wells of several immunoSEQ 96-well plates, with each plate serving as a replicate. For sorted subsets, approximately 190 ng of genomic DNA, equivalent to 25,000 to 30,000 T cell genomes, went into each replicate PCR. The purified libraries were quantified using a Qubit 3.0 fluorometer, sized with a Bioanalyzer 2100, and then quantified again using the KAPA Library Quantification kit. Each immunoSEQ 96-well plate was sequenced on its own single-read 150-cycle Illumina NextSeq 550 flow cell. In the authors' own workflow: Because the immunoSEQ output held only junctional sequences and lacked quality scores, the filtering could not match the filtering applied to full-length reads. Sequences were annotated with PyIR, a Python wrapper for IgBLAST v1.9, and V/J genes and CDR3 were assigned using IMGT germline references. Reads were filtered out if the reads had weak V/J assignments (E-value above 1e-6), no CDR3, stop codons, out-of-frame junctions, or ambiguous translated residues. V3J clonotypes were defined as sequences sharing an identical inferred V gene, J gene, and CDR3 amino acid sequence. Percentage overlap between repertoires was calculated by dividing the number of shared unique clonotypes by the size of the smaller repertoire. Richness of each repertoire was evaluated using RTK rarefaction, the Chao1 estimator, and Recon v2.1 estimates of unobserved clonotypes. For all TCRbeta clonotypes obtained by the gDNA method from several donors, generation probabilities were computed with OLGA. TCRdb re-hosts the immuneACCESS table, in-frame sequences only. Its copies lack some clones; in the studies checked, an unresolved V gene accounts for under half of them, and the cause for the rest is not known. For V, J and clone size, that table is used; D and trimming come from the DNA. Counted in this sample were about 1.9 million clones; roughly 95% of them appeared once. The ten largest clones represent around 1.7% of the sample.

The germline V gene (reference sequence) gives CDR1 as MNHEY and CDR2 as SMNVEV. The CDR3 holds 17 amino acids from the cysteine to the phenylalanine. This entry keeps only the CDR3 DNA: 51 bases, framed from base 1. From V the trimming removes 3 bases and from J it removes 1 base, while the gene matches leave 8 bases of the junction unaccounted for. The sequencing sample was made of naive CD8+ T cells from PBMCs. The cell subset or site tag for this specimen amounts to: CD45RA+CCR7+. The receptor was derived from a man younger than 35 in good health. Some clones in this sample may be carry-over from other donors' samples. Here the chain combines TRBV27 and TRBJ2-7; the central 11 bases match TRBD1. CDR3 loop: CASSLRAGTGGSYEQYF. The DNA sequence is as follows: TGTGCCAGCAGTTTGAGGGCCGGGACAGGGGGATCCTACGAGCAGTACTTC.